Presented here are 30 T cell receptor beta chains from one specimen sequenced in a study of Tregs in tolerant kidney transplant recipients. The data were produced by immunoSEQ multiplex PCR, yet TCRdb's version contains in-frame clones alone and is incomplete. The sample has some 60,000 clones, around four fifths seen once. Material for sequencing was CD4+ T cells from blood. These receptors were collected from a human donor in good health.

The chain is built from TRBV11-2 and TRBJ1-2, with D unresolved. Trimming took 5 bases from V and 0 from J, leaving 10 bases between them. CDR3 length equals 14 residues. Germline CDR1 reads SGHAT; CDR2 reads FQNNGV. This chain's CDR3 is CASSLYTPNYGYTF. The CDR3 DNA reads TGTGCCAGCAGCCTATACACACCTAACTATGGCTACACCTTC.

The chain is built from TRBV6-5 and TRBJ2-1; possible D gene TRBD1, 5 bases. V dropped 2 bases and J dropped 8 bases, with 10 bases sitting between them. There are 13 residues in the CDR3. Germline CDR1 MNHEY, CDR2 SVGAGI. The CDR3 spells CASSYGKGHEQFF. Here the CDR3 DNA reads TGTGCCAGCAGTTACGGGAAGGGGCATGAGCAGTTCTTC.

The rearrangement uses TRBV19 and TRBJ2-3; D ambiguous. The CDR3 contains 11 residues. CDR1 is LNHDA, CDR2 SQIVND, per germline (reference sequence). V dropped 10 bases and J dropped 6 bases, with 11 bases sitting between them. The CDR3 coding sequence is TGTGCCACTCAGCCCGGGGATACGCAGTATTTT. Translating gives CATQPGDTQYF.

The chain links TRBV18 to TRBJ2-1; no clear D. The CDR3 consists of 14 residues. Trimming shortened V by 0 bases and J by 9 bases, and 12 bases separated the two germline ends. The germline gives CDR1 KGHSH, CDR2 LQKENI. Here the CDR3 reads CASSPPSRRSEQFF. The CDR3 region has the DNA TGTGCCAGCTCACCACCTTCGAGGCGAAGTGAGCAGTTCTTC. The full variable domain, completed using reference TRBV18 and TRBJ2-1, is NAGVMQNPRHLVRRRGQEARLRCSPMKGHSHVYWYRQLPEEGLKFMVYLQKENIIDESGMPKERFSAEFPKEGPSILRIQQVVRGDSAAYFCASSPPSRRSEQFFGPGTRLTVL.

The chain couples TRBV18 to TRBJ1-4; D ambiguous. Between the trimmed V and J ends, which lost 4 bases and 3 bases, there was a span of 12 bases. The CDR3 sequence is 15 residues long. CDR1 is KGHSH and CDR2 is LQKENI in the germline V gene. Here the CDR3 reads CASSHPDRANEKLFF. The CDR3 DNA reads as TGTGCCAGCTCACACCCCGACCGGGCTAATGAAAAACTGTTTTTT.

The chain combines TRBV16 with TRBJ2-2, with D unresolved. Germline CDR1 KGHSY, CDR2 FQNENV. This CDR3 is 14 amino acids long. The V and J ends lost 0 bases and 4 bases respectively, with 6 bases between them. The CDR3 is CASSQSGGTGELFF. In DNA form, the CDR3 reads TGTGCCAGCAGCCAATCAGGTGGCACCGGGGAGCTGTTTTTT.

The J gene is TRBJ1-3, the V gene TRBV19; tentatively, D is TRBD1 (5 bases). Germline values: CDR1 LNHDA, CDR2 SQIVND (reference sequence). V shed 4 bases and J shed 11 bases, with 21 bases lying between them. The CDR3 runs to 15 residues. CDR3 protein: CASSTPERGPRAIYF. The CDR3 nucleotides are TGTGCCAGTAGTACCCCCGAGAGGGGCCCCCGGGCCATATATTTT.

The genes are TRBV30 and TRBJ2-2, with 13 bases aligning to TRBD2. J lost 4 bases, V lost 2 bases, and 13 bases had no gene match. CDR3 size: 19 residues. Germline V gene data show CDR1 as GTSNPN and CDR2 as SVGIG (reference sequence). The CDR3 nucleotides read TGTGCCTGGAGTCGTAGTAGGACTAGCGGGAGATTAGGCACCGGGGAGCTGTTTTTT. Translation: CAWSRSRTSGRLGTGELFF.

The CDR3 DNA follows: TGCGCCAGCAGCTTGCTGTCGGGACAGTACACAGATACGCAGTATTTT. Its protein product is CASSLLSGQYTDTQYF. The chain links TRBV5-1 to TRBJ2-3; 7 bases align to TRBD1. Unmatched junction bases numbered 7, after V lost 1 base and J lost 2 bases. CDR1 is SGHRS, CDR2 YFSETQ, per germline. This CDR3 region has 16 residues.

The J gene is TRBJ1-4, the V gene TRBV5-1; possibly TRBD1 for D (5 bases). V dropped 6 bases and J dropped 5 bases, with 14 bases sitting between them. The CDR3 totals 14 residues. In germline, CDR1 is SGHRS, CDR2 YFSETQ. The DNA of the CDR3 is TGCGCCAGCAACGTGGGGCAGGCGAATGAAAAACTGTTTTTT. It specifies CASNVGQANEKLFF.

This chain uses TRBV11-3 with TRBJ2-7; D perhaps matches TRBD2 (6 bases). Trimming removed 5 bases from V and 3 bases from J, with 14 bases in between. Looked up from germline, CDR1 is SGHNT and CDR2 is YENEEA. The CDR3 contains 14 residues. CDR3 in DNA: TGTGCCAGCAGCCCTAGCCTGCGGGGCTACGAGCAGTACTTC. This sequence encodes CASSPSLRGYEQYF.

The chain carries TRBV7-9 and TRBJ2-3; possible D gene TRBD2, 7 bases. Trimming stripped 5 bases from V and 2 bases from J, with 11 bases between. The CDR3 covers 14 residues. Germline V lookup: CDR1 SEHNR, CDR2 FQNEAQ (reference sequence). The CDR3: CASSPGGATDTQYF. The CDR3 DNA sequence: TGTGCCAGCAGCCCGGGGGGCGCCACAGATACGCAGTATTTT. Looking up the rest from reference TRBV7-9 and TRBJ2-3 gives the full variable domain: DTGVSQNPRHKITKRGQNVTFRCDPISEHNRLYWYRQTLGQGPEFLTYFQNEAQLEKSRLLSDRFSAERPKGSFSTLEIQRTEQGDSAMYLCASSPGGATDTQYFGPGTRLTVL.

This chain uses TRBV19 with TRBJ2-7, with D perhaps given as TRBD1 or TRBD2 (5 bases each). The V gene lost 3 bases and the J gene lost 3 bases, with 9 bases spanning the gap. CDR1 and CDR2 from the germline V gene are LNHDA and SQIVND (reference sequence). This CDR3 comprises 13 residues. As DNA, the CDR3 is TGTGCCAGTAGTATTAATGGGGGCTACGAGCAGTACTTC. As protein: CASSINGGYEQYF.

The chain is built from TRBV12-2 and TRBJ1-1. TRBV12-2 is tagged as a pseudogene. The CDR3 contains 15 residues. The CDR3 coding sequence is TGTGCAAGTCTCGACCTCGGGGACCGGGCCGGGGGAGCTTTCTTT. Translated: CASLDLGDRAGGAFF.

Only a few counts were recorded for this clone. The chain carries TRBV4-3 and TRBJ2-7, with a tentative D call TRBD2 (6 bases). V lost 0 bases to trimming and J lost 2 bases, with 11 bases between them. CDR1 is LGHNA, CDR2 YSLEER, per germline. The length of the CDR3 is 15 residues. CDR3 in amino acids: CASSQEWGVPYEQYF. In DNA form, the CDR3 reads TGCGCCAGCAGCCAAGAATGGGGGGTTCCCTACGAGCAGTACTTC.

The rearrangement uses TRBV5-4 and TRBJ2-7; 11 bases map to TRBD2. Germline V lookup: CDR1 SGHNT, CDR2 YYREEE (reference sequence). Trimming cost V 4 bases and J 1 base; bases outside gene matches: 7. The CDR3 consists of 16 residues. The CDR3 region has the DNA TGTGCCAGCAGCATACCCGGGACTAGCGGATCCTACGAGCAGTACTTC. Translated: CASSIPGTSGSYEQYF.

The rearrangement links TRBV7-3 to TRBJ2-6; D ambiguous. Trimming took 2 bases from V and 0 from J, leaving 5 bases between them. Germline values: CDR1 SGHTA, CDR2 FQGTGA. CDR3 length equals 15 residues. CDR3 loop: CASSLASSGANVLTF. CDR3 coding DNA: TGTGCCAGCAGCTTAGCAAGCTCTGGGGCCAACGTCCTGACTTTC.

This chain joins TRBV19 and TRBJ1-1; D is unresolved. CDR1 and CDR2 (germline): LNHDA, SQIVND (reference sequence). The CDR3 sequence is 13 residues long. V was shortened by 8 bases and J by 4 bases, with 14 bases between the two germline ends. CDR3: CASLNNGRTEAFF. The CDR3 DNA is TGTGCCAGTTTAAATAACGGGCGCACTGAAGCTTTCTTT.

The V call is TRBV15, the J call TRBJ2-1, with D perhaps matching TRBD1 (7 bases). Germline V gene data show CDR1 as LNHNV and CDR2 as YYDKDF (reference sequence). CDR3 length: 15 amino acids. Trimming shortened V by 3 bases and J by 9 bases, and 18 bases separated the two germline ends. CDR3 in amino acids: CATSRGGTARGEQFF. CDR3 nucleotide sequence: TGTGCCACCAGCAGGGGCGGGACAGCCCGAGGTGAGCAGTTCTTC.

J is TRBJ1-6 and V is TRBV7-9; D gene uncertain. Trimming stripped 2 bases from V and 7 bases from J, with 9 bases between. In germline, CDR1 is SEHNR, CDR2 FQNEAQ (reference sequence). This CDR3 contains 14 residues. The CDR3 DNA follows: TGTGCCAGCAGCTTACGGGTAACAAATTCACCCCTCCACTTT. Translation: CASSLRVTNSPLHF.

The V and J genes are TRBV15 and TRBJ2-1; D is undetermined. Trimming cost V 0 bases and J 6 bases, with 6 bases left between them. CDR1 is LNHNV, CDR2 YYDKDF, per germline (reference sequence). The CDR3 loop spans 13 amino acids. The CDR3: CATSRDVSNEQFF. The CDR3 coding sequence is TGTGCCACCAGCAGAGATGTGTCCAATGAGCAGTTCTTC.

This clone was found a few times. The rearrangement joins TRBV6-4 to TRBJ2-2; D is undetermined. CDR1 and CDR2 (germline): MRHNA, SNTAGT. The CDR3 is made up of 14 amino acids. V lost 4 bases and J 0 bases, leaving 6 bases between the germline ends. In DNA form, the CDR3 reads TGTGCCAGCAGTGCCAGCTCGAACACCGGGGAGCTGTTTTTT. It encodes CASSASSNTGELFF.

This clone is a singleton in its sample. The CDR3 nucleotides are TGCGCCAGCAGCTTGGTGTCAGGGAGCAACACTGAAGCTTTCTTT. This translates into CASSLVSGSNTEAFF. The chain combines TRBV5-1 with TRBJ1-1; possibly TRBD1 for D (5 bases). The germline V gene encodes CDR1 SGHRS and CDR2 YFSETQ. This CDR3 is 15 amino acids long. The V end was cut by 0 bases, the J end by 2 bases, with 11 bases between.

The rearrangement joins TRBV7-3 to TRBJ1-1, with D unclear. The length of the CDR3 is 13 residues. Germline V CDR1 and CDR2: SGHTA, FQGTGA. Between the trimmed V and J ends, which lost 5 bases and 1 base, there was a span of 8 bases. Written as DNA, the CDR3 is TGTGCCAGCAGCCTAGGATGGAACACTGAAGCTTTCTTT. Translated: CASSLGWNTEAFF.

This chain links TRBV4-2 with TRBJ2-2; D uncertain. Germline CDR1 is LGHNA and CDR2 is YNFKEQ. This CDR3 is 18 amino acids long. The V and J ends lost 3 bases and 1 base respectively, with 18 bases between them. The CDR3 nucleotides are TGTGCCAGCAGCCAGGGTACTTTCTCAACGGGGAACACCGGGGAGCTGTTTTTT. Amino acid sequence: CASSQGTFSTGNTGELFF.

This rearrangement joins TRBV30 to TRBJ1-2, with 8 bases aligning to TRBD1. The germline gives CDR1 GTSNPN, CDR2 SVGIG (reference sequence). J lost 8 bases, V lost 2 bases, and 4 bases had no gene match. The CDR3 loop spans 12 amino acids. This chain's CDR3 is CAWSKQGEGYTF. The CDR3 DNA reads TGTGCCTGGAGTAAACAGGGGGAGGGCTACACCTTC.

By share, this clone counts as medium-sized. DNA of the CDR3: TGTGCCAGCAGCGCGACTAGCGGGATCCTTTACGAGCAGTACTTC. It encodes CASSATSGILYEQYF. The J gene is TRBJ2-7, the V gene TRBV9; 11 bases are shared with TRBD2. The length of the CDR3 is 15 residues. The germline V gene encodes CDR1 SGDLS and CDR2 YYNGEE. The V and J ends lost 3 bases and 4 bases, in that order; junction bases with no gene match: 6. Full variable domain (outside the CDR3, taken from reference TRBV9 and TRBJ2-7): DSGVTQTPKHLITATGQRVTLRCSPRSGDLSVYWYQQSLDQGLQFLIQYYNGEERAKGNILERFSAQQFPDLHSELNLSSLELGDSALYFCASSATSGILYEQYFGPGTRLTVT.

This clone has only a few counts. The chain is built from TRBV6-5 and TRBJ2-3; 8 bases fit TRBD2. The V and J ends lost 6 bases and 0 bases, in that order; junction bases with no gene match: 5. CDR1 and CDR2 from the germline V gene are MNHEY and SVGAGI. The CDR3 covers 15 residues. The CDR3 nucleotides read TGTGCCAGCAGACTTAGCGGGGCTAGCACAGATACGCAGTATTTT. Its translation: CASRLSGASTDTQYF.

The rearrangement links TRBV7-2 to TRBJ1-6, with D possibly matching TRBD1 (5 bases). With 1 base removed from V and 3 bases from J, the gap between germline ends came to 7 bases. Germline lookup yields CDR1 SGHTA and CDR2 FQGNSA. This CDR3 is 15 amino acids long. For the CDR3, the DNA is TGTGCCAGCAGCTTAGGGGGCGGCTATAATTCACCCCTCCACTTT. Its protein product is CASSLGGGYNSPLHF.

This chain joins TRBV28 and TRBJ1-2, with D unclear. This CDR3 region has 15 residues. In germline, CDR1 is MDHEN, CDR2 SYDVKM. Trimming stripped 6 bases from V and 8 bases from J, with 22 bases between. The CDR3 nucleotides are TGTGCCAGCAGCCCCCCCGGGCGTAGAGCTAGAGGCTACACCTTC. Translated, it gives CASSPPGRRARGYTF.